This T cell receptor (beta chain) was identified in a study of blood T cell repertoires in COVID-19. The overall study: Spain, Italy and the United States supplied samples that represented acute and convalescent COVID-19. T cells, B-cell-depleted T cells, or PBMCs provided the cDNA or gDNA that served as material.

Authors' methods: Amplification of reference gene primers provided the estimated nucleated cell counts. Measured with immunoSEQ multiplex PCR; TCRdb has only the in-frame clones, and not every one. Clone size and the V and J calls come from that table; the DNA yielded D and trimming. The sample gives tens of thousands of clones, 70% to 80% of which show up once; 23% is in the top ten. This CDR3 comprises 14 residues. The germline CDR1 and CDR2 sequences are MDHEN and SYDVKM. The ends lost 6 bases at V and 6 bases at J; junction bases unmatched: 6. The V gene is TRBV28, the J gene TRBJ2-5; TRBD1 matches 11 bases. The material sequenced was peripheral blood. This clonotype originated in a human donor in a cohort sampled during active COVID-19. Written as DNA, the CDR3 is TGTGCCAGCAGCCGGGACAGGGGGATTCAGACCCAGTACTTC. Protein sequence: CASSRDRGIQTQYF. Drawing the rest from reference TRBV28 and TRBJ2-5, the complete variable domain is DVKVTQSSRYLVKRTGEKVFLECVQDMDHENMFWYRQDPGLGLRLIYFSYDVKMKEKGDIPEGYSVSREKKERFSLILESASTNQTSMYLCASSRDRGIQTQYFGPGTRLLVL.